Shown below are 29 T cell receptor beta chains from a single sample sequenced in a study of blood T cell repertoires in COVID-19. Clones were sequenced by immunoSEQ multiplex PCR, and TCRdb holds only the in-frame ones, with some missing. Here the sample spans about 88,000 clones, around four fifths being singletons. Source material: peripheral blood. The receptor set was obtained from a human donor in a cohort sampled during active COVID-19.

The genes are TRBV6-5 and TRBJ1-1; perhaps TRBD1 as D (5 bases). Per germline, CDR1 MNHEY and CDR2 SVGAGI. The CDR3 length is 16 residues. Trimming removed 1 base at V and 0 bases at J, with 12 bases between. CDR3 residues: CASSYYQGDMNTEAFF. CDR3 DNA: TGTGCCAGCAGTTACTATCAGGGTGACATGAACACTGAAGCTTTCTTT.

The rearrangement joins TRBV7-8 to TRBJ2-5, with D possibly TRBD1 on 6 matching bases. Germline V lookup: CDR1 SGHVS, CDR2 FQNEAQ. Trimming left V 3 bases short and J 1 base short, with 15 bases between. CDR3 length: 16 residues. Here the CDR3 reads CASSFQTGGPQETQYF. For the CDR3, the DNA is TGTGCCAGCAGCTTTCAGACAGGAGGCCCCCAAGAGACCCAGTACTTC. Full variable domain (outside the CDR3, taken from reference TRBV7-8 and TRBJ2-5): GAGVSQSPRYKVAKRGQDVALRCDPISGHVSLFWYQQALGQGPEFLTYFQNEAQLDKSGLPSDRFFAERPEGSVSTLKIQRTQQEDSAVYLCASSFQTGGPQETQYFGPGTRLLVL.

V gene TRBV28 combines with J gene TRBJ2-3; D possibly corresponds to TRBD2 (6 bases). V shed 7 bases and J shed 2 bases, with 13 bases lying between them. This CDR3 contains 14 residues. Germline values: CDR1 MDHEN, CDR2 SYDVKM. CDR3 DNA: TGTGCCAGCATAGGCGGGGCCTACACAGATACGCAGTATTTT. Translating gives CASIGGAYTDTQYF.

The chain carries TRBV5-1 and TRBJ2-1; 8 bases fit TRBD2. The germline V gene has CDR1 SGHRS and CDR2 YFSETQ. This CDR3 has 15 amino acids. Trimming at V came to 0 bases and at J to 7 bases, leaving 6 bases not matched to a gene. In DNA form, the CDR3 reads TGCGCCAGCAGCTTGGACGGGGGGGCCCAGAATGAGCAGTTCTTC. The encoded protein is CASSLDGGAQNEQFF.

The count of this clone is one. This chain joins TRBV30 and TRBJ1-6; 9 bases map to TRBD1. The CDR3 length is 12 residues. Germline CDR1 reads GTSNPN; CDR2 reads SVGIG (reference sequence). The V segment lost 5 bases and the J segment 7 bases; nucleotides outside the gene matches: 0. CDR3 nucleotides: TGTGCCTGGGACAGGGGGAATTCACCCCTCCACTTT. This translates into CAWDRGNSPLHF.

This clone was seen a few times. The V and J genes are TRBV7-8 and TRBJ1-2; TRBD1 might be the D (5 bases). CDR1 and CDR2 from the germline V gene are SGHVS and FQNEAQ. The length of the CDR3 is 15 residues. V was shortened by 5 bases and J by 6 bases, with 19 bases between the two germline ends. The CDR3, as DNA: TGTGCCAGCAGCGTCCAAATCAGGGACTCTAATGGCTACACCTTC. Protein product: CASSVQIRDSNGYTF. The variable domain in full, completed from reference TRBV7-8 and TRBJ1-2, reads GAGVSQSPRYKVAKRGQDVALRCDPISGHVSLFWYQQALGQGPEFLTYFQNEAQLDKSGLPSDRFFAERPEGSVSTLKIQRTQQEDSAVYLCASSVQIRDSNGYTFGSGTRLTVV.

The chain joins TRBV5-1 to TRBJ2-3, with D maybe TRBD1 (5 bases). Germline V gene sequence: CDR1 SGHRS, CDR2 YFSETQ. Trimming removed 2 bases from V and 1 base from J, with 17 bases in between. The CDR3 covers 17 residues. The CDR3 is CASSLKTGQSGTDTQYF. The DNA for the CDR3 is TGCGCCAGCAGCTTAAAAACCGGACAATCAGGCACAGATACGCAGTATTTT.

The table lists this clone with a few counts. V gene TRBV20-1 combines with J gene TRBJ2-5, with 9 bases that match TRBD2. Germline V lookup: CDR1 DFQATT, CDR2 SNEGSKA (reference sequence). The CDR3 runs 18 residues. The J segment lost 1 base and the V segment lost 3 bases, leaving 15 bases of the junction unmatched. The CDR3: CSASFISREGKFQETQYF. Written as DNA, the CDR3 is TGCAGTGCTAGTTTTATATCGCGGGAGGGAAAATTCCAAGAGACCCAGTACTTC.

The DNA of the CDR3 is TGTGCCAGCAGTTCTGAGGATCAGCCCCAGCATTTT. It is translated as CASSSEDQPQHF. The chain has TRBV28 and TRBJ1-5; unclear D gene. The germline gives CDR1 MDHEN, CDR2 SYDVKM. The V end was cut by 4 bases, the J end by 5 bases, with 6 bases between. There are 12 residues in the CDR3.

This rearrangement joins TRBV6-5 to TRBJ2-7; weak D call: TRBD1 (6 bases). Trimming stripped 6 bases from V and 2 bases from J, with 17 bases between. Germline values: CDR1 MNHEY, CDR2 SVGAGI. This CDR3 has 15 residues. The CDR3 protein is CASSSPGHPPYEQYF. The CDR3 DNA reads TGTGCCAGCAGCTCCCCGGGACACCCCCCCTACGAGCAGTACTTC.

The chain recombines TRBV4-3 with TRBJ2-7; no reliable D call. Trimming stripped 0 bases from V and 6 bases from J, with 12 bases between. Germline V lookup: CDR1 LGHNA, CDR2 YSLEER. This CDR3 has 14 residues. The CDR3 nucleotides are TGCGCCAGCAGCCAAGATCGACATTCAGGCGAGCAGTACTTC. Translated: CASSQDRHSGEQYF.

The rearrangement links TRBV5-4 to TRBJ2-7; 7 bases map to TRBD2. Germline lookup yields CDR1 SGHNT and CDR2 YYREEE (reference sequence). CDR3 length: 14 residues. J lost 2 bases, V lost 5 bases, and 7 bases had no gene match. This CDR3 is CASRPGLSTYEQYF. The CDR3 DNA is TGTGCCAGCAGGCCGGGACTATCTACCTACGAGCAGTACTTC.

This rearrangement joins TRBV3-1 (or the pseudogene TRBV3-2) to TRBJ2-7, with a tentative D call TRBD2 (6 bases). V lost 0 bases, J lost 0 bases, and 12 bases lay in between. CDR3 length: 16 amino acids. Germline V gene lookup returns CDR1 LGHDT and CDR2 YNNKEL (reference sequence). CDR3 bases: TGTGCCAGCAGCCAAGATCTCCCTAGCGACTCCTACGAGCAGTACTTC. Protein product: CASSQDLPSDSYEQYF.

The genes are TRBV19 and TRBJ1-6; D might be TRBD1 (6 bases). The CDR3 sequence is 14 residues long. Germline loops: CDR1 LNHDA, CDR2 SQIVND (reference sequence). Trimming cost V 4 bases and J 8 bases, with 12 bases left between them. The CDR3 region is CASSTGVGDSPLHF. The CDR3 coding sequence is TGTGCCAGTAGTACAGGGGTCGGGGATTCACCCCTCCACTTT.

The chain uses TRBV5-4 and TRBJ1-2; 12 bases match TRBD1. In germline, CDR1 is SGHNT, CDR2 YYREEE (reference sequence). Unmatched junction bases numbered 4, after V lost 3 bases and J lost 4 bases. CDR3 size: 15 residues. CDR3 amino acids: CASSSGTGGLYGYTF. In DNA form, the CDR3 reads TGTGCCAGCAGCTCCGGGACAGGGGGCCTCTATGGCTACACCTTC.

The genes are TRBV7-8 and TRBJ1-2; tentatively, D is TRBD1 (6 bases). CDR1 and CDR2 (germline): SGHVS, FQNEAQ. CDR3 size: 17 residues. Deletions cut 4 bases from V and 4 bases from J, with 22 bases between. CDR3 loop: CASSSQGAGAYGYGYTF. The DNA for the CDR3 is TGTGCCAGCAGCTCCCAAGGGGCAGGGGCTTACGGCTATGGCTACACCTTC. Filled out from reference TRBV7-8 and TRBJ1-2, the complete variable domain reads GAGVSQSPRYKVAKRGQDVALRCDPISGHVSLFWYQQALGQGPEFLTYFQNEAQLDKSGLPSDRFFAERPEGSVSTLKIQRTQQEDSAVYLCASSSQGAGAYGYGYTFGSGTRLTVV.

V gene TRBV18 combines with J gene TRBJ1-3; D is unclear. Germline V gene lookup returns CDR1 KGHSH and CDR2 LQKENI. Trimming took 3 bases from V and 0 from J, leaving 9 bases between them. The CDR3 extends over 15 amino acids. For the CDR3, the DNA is TGTGCCAGCTCACCGGGCCCGCCCTCTGGAAACACCATATATTTT. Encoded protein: CASSPGPPSGNTIYF.

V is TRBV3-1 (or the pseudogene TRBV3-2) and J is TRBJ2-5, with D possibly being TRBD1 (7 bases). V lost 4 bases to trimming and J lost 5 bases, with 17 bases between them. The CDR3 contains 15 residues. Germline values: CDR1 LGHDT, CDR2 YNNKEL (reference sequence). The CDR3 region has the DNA TGTGCCAGCAGCCCAAGGGACAGCGCGGGGGAGACCCAGTACTTC. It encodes CASSPRDSAGETQYF.

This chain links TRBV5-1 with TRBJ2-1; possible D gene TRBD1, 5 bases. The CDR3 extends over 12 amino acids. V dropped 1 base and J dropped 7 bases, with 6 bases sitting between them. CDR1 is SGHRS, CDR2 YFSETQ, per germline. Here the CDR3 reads CASSLQGNEQFF. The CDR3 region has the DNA TGCGCCAGCAGCTTGCAGGGAAATGAGCAGTTCTTC.

CDR3 in DNA: TGTGCCAGCAGCCCCGGGAGCGGGGGGGGCACAGATACGCAGTATTTT. It encodes CASSPGSGGGTDTQYF. The V and J genes are TRBV5-8 and TRBJ2-3, with 10 bases that match TRBD2. The germline V gene encodes CDR1 SGHTS and CDR2 YDEGEE. The CDR3 extends over 16 amino acids. With 4 bases clipped from V and 1 base from J, the junction kept 6 bases outside the gene matches.

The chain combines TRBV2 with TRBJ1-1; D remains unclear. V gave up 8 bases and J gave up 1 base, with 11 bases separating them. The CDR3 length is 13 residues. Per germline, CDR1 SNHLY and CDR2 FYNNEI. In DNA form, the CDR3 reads TGTGCCAGCGGGCCGGATTGGAACACTGAAGCTTTCTTT. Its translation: CASGPDWNTEAFF.

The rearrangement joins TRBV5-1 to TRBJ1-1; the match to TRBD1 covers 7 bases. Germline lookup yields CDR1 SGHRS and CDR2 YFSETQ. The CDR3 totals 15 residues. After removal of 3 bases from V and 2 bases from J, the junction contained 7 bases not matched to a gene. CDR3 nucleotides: TGCGCCAGCAGCTCCCTTTTAGGGGGCAACACTGAAGCTTTCTTT. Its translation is CASSSLLGGNTEAFF.

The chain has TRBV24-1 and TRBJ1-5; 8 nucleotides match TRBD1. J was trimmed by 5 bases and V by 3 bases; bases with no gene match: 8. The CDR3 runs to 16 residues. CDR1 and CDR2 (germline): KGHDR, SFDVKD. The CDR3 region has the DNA TGTGCCACCAGTGATGGGGCCACAGGGGGAGATCAGCCCCAGCATTTT. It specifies CATSDGATGGDQPQHF.

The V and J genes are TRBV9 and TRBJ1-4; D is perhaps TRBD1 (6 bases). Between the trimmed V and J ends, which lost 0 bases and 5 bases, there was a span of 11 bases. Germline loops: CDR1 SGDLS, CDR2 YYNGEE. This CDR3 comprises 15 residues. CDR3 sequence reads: CASSVEPGVNEKLFF. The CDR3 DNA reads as TGTGCCAGCAGCGTAGAGCCAGGGGTAAATGAAAAACTGTTTTTT.

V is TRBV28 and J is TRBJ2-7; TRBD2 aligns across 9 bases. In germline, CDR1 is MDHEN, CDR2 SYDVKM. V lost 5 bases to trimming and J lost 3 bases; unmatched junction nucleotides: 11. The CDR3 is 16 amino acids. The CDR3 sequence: CASSTVAGGALYEQYF. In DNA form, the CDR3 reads TGTGCCAGCAGTACCGTTGCGGGGGGGGCGCTCTACGAGCAGTACTTC.

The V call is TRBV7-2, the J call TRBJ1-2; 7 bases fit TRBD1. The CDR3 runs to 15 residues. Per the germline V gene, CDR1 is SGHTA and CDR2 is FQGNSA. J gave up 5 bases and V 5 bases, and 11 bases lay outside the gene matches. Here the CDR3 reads CASSPGQAGEYGYTF. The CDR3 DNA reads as TGTGCCAGCAGCCCAGGACAGGCCGGAGAGTATGGCTACACCTTC.

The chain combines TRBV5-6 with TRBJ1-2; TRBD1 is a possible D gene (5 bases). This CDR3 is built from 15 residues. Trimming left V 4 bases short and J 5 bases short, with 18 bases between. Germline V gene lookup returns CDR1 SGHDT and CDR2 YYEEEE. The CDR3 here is CASSLLGGTNYGYTF. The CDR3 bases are TGTGCCAGCAGCCTGTTGGGGGGGACCAATTATGGCTACACCTTC.

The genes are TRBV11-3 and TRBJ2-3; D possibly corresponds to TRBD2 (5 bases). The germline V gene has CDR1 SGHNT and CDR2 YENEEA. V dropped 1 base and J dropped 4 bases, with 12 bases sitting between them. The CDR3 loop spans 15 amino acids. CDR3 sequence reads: CASSLGRTRADTQYF. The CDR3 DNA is TGTGCCAGCAGCTTAGGCCGTACTAGGGCAGATACGCAGTATTTT.

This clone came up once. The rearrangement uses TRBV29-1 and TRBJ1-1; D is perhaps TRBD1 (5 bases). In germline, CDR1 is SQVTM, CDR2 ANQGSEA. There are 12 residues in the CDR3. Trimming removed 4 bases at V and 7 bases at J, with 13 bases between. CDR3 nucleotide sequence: TGCAGCGTTGTACCTCAGGGCGTTGAAGCTTTCTTT. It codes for CSVVPQGVEAFF.